These 10 T cell receptor beta chains were all obtained from the same sample, sequenced in a study of graft-versus-host responses after intestinal transplantation. What these receptors recognize is not known. The protocol was immunoSEQ multiplex PCR, while the TCRdb copy is restricted to in-frame clones and leaves out a portion. The sample records roughly 97,000 clones, more than 75% being singletons. The source was unstimulated CD4+ T cells sorted from spleen or lymph node cells, collected before intestinal transplant. The receptors originated from a human donor who received an intestinal transplant.

This chain uses TRBV27 with TRBJ1-3, with D unclear. CDR3 size: 14 residues. Germline loops: CDR1 MNHEY, CDR2 SMNVEV (reference sequence). Trimming shortened V by 3 bases and J by 2 bases, and 8 bases separated the two germline ends. The CDR3 DNA reads TGTGCCAGCAGTTTGAGGATTCCTGGAAACACCATATATTTT. As protein: CASSLRIPGNTIYF.

The chain links TRBV27 to TRBJ1-2; TRBD1 is a possible D gene (5 bases). The CDR3 sequence is 14 residues long. V dropped 2 bases and J dropped 5 bases, with 12 bases sitting between them. Germline V gene data show CDR1 as MNHEY and CDR2 as SMNVEV (reference sequence). The CDR3: CASSLRGYRYGYTF. The CDR3 DNA reads TGTGCCAGCAGTTTACGGGGGTATCGGTATGGCTACACCTTC.

This chain uses TRBV29-1 with TRBJ2-1; 14 bases agree with TRBD2. J lost 4 bases, V lost 6 bases, and 5 bases had no gene match. CDR1 is SQVTM, CDR2 ANQGSEA, per germline. CDR3 size: 15 residues. The CDR3 protein is CSVSRLAGGYNEQFF. CDR3 DNA: TGCAGCGTCTCCCGACTAGCGGGAGGGTACAATGAGCAGTTCTTC.

The chain uses TRBV27 and TRBJ2-7; no reliable D call. V lost 5 bases, J lost 2 bases, and 16 bases lay in between. Per germline, CDR1 MNHEY and CDR2 SMNVEV (reference sequence). The CDR3 spans 15 residues. The CDR3 reads CASSPLSRQAYEQYF. The DNA of the CDR3 is TGTGCCAGCAGTCCGCTAAGTCGGCAGGCCTACGAGCAGTACTTC.

The chain carries TRBV7-3 and TRBJ2-2; 9 bases align to TRBD1. Germline V gene lookup returns CDR1 SGHTA and CDR2 FQGTGA. V shed 6 bases, J shed 4 bases, and the junction held 6 bases outside the gene matches. There are 15 residues in the CDR3. This CDR3 is CASSRGQGGTGELFF. DNA for the CDR3: TGTGCCAGCAGTCGGGGACAGGGCGGCACCGGGGAGCTGTTTTTT.

This chain joins TRBV18 and TRBJ2-1; TRBD2 matches at 9 bases. The CDR3 has 16 residues. Germline V CDR1 and CDR2: KGHSH, LQKENI. V dropped 3 bases and J dropped 2; count of bases not matched to a gene: 5. The CDR3 loop reads CASSPTLAGPYNEQFF. The DNA of the CDR3 is TGTGCCAGCTCACCCACCCTAGCGGGGCCCTACAATGAGCAGTTCTTC.

The chain recombines TRBV2 with TRBJ1-5; D call uncertain. V gave up 3 bases and J gave up 9 bases, with 9 bases separating them. CDR3 length equals 12 residues. CDR1 SNHLY and CDR2 FYNNEI come from the germline V gene. CDR3 DNA sequence: TGTGCCAGCAGTGATGTTAGAGGGCCCCAGCATTTT. It is translated as CASSDVRGPQHF.

The V and J genes are TRBV5-4 and TRBJ2-3; tentatively, D is TRBD2 (6 bases). This CDR3 is 12 amino acids long. V was cut by 5 bases and J by 5 bases, with 9 bases left in between. CDR1 SGHNT and CDR2 YYREEE come from the germline V gene (reference sequence). CDR3 in DNA: TGTGCCAGCAGACGGGAGCAAGATACGCAGTATTTT. Encoded protein: CASRREQDTQYF.

The V call is TRBV5-1, the J call TRBJ1-1; D is uncertain. The ends were cut back, 0 bases at V and 0 bases at J, with 9 bases in the middle. The length of the CDR3 is 15 residues. Germline CDR1 is SGHRS and CDR2 is YFSETQ. The chain's CDR3 is CASSLAGRMNTEAFF. The CDR3, as DNA: TGCGCCAGCAGCTTGGCCGGCAGAATGAACACTGAAGCTTTCTTT.

This clone was seen once. This rearrangement joins TRBV5-1 to TRBJ2-7, with 7 nucleotides matching TRBD1. CDR1 and CDR2 (germline): SGHRS, YFSETQ. The CDR3 consists of 16 residues. V shed 4 bases and J 3 bases; nucleotides not matched to a gene: 13. This CDR3 reads CASSPRVRGSIYEQYF. Here the CDR3 DNA reads TGCGCCAGCAGCCCCAGGGTCAGGGGGTCAATCTACGAGCAGTACTTC.